These T cell receptor beta chains were read from a single sample in a study of cytomegalovirus exposure and HLA in healthy donors. Generated by immunoSEQ multiplex PCR, the TCRdb table keeps only in-frame clones and is missing some. The data show hundreds of thousands of clones, more than 85% seen once. The sequencing input was PBMCs. These receptors came from a man aged 18 to 29 in good health and CMV-seropositive. Each CDR3 is given with its conserved first and last residue. Each record gives: V gene, J gene, CDR3 protein.

V gene: TRBV28
J gene: TRBJ1-2
CDR3 protein: CASREGGGDYGYGYTF

V gene: TRBV29-1
J gene: TRBJ2-3
CDR3 protein: CSVEEARGLTDTQYF

V gene: TRBV27
J gene: TRBJ2-2
CDR3 protein: CASSLSSSSGRSSGELFF

V gene: TRBV29-1
J gene: TRBJ1-1
CDR3 protein: CSVDNTEAFF

V gene: TRBV4-2
J gene: TRBJ1-3
CDR3 protein: CASVGVGLSSGNTIYF

V gene: TRBV5-1
J gene: TRBJ2-3
CDR3 protein: CASSPTGHLTDTQYF

V gene: TRBV2
J gene: TRBJ2-5
CDR3 protein: CASSLGDLRWTQYF

V gene: TRBV6-1
J gene: TRBJ1-3
CDR3 protein: CASSEGGSSGNTIYF

V gene: TRBV6-5
J gene: TRBJ2-7
CDR3 protein: CASSPDSRSSYEQYF

V gene: TRBV5-4
J gene: TRBJ1-5
CDR3 protein: CASSLAGSNQPQHF

V gene: TRBV6-4
J gene: TRBJ2-2
CDR3 protein: CASSDSETGELFF

V gene: TRBV11-2
J gene: TRBJ1-2
CDR3 protein: CASSSQSASINYGYTF

V gene: TRBV2
J gene: TRBJ2-7
CDR3 protein: CASNSDGTYEQYF

V gene: TRBV6-1
J gene: TRBJ1-2
CDR3 protein: CSITGAVTNYGYTF

V gene: TRBV27
J gene: TRBJ2-7
CDR3 protein: CASSPRRLAEYEQYF

V gene: TRBV29-1
J gene: TRBJ1-1
CDR3 protein: CSGVLNTEAFF

V gene: TRBV9
J gene: TRBJ2-1
CDR3 protein: CASSPRVSGSGGEQFF

V gene: TRBV2
J gene: TRBJ1-1
CDR3 protein: CASSEAGGRGTEAFF

V gene: TRBV12-2
J gene: TRBJ2-1
CDR3 protein: CASRPLLLAGTDNEQFF

V gene: TRBV7-9
J gene: TRBJ1-1
CDR3 protein: CASSKGTGAVEAFF

V gene: TRBV7-2
J gene: TRBJ1-3
CDR3 protein: CASSWGQTSGNTIYF

V gene: TRBV27
J gene: TRBJ2-4
CDR3 protein: CASSLRGTGGDRNIQYF

V gene: TRBV9
J gene: TRBJ2-7
CDR3 protein: CASSTPGGRYVDEQYF

V gene: TRBV9
J gene: TRBJ2-7
CDR3 protein: CASSVSGRATDEQYF

V gene: TRBV2
J gene: TRBJ2-2
CDR3 protein: CASRQGATGELFF

V gene: TRBV9
J gene: TRBJ2-1
CDR3 protein: CASSPASGRVRFF